This TCR beta chain was profiled in a study of T-cell reconstitution after alpha-beta-depleted transplantation in children. The CDR3 spans 15 residues. Losses at the gene ends were 3 bases for V and 5 bases for J; bases not matched to a gene: 7. Germline CDR1 is KGHSH and CDR2 is LQKENI. Preparation of the TCRbeta library involved a method that used unique molecular identifiers. A single record per CDR3 protein comes from TCRdb applying MiXCR to the PCR reads. This table has 500,000 to 600,000 distinct CDR3 sequences, about 16% appearing once. This clonotype was counted a few times. The sequencing here drew on PBMCs from the stem cell graft donor, taken from the stem cell graft. The sequence derives from a human donor who donated a stem cell graft to a child with acute lymphoblastic leukemia. J is TRBJ1-1 and V is TRBV18, with 9 bases that match TRBD1. Here the CDR3 reads CASSPGTGLETEAFF. The CDR3 DNA follows: TGTGCCAGCTCACCGGGGACAGGGCTGGAAACTGAAGCTTTCTTT.